The clone carrying this T cell receptor (beta chain) came up many times. The antigen is not known. The data were taken from a study of T cells in Graves' hyperthyroidism and ophthalmopathy. Study-wide results and limits: Appearing also in blood were most of the thyroid clonotypes expanded above 0.001.

The source material, RNA transcripts, was used to amplify TCR beta CDR3 regions. In the first-round RT-PCR of the TCR CDR3, the HTBI primer set was used. TCRdb re-derived calls from the multiplex PCR reads in MiXCR, one entry per CDR3 protein. This sample has fewer than 550,000 distinct CDR3 sequences; approximately 15% occur once, and the top ten carry just under 8%. The CDR3 totals 13 residues. The germline gives CDR1 SEHNR, CDR2 FQNEAQ (reference sequence). V was cut by 5 bases and J by 0 bases, with 5 bases left in between. The TCR sequence derives from a woman under 30 with Graves' hyperthyroidism. This chain links TRBV7-9 with TRBJ2-1, with unresolved D. Sample: blood. CDR3 DNA: TGTGCCAGCAGCCAAAGCTCCTACAATGAGCAGTTCTTC. Translation gives CASSQSSYNEQFF.